Listed here are 2 T cell receptor beta chains from one sample, sequenced in a study of blood T cell repertoires in COVID-19. Data came from immunoSEQ multiplex PCR; TCRdb stores just in-frame clones and leaves some out. In the table there are some 340,000 clones, around 82% of which are singletons. Input material: peripheral blood. These receptors all come from a man aged 30 to 45 with active or convalescent COVID-19.

CDR3 nucleotides: TGTGCCAGCAGACTACAGGATGGCTACACCTTC. Amino acid sequence: CASRLQDGYTF. V usage is TRBV9 and J usage is TRBJ1-2; TRBD1 might be the D (5 bases). The length of the CDR3 is 11 residues. Deletions cut 5 bases from V and 6 bases from J, with 8 bases between. From germline, CDR1 is SGDLS and CDR2 YYNGEE.

The chain joins TRBV6-5 to TRBJ1-2; D might be TRBD1 (5 bases). Germline V gives CDR1 MNHEY, CDR2 SVGAGI. V was cut by 8 bases and J by 3 bases, with 13 bases left in between. This CDR3 is built from 13 residues. The CDR3 DNA follows: TGTGCCAGCCAGGCCGTACAGGACTATGGCTACACCTTC. It codes for CASQAVQDYGYTF.